The entry that follows covers one T cell receptor beta chain sequence. This clone may be a read error of a much larger clone one base away. Looked up from germline, CDR1 is SGDLS and CDR2 is YYNGEE. The CDR3 consists of 12 residues. The data are from a study of T cells in Graves' hyperthyroidism and ophthalmopathy. The TCR beta CDR3 regions underwent amplification using RNA transcripts as the source. The TCR CDR3 first-round RT-PCR relied on the HTBI primer set. TCRdb re-called the multiplex PCR reads with MiXCR, one entry per CDR3 protein. This sample has under 650,000 distinct CDR3 sequences, with around 15% found just once.

V gene TRBV9 combines with J gene TRBJ1-1; 7 bases fit TRBD1. The clonotype was recovered from a woman in her twenties or thirties with Graves' hyperthyroidism. The sequenced material came from blood. The CDR3 DNA follows: TGTGCCAGCAGCCCGGGACAGCCTGAAGCTCTCTTT. This translates into CASSPGQPEALF.